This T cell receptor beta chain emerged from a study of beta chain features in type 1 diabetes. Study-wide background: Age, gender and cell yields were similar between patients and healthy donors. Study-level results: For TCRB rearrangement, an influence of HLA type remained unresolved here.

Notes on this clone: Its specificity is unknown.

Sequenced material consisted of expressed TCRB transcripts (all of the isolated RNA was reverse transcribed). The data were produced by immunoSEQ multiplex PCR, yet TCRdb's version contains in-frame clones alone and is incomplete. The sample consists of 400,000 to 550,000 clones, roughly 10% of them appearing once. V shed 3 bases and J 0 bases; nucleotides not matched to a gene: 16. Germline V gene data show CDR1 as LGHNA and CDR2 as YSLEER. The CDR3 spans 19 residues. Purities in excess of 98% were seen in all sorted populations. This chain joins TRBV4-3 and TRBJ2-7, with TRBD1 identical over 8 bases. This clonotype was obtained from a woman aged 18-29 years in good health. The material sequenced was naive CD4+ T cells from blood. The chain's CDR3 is CASSHLDGRGLFSSYEQYV. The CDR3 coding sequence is TGCGCCAGCAGCCACCTCGATGGCAGGGGGCTCTTCAGCTCCTACGAGCAGTACGTC.